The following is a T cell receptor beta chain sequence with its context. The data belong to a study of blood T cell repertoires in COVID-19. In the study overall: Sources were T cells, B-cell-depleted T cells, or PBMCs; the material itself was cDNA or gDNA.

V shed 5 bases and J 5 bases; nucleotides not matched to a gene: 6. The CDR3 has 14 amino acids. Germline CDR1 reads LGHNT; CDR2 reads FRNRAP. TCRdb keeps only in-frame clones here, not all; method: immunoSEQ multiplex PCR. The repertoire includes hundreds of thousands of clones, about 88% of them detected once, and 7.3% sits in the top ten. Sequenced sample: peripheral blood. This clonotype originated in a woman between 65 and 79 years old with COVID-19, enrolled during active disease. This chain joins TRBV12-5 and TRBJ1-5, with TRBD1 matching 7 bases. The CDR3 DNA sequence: TGTGCTAGTGGTCGGGACAGATTCGATCAGCCCCAGCATTTT. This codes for CASGRDRFDQPQHF.